This T cell receptor beta chain emerged from a study of blood T cell repertoires in COVID-19. At the level of the study: Italy, Spain and the United States were the sources of the convalescent and acute COVID-19 samples.

Germline CDR1 is SNHLY and CDR2 is FYNNEI. The ends were cut back, 8 bases at V and 1 base at J, with 9 bases in the middle. This CDR3 region has 13 residues. The assay was immunoSEQ multiplex PCR, and TCRdb's table has in-frame clones only and misses some. The sample consists of roughly 150,000 clones, roughly 80% of them appearing once. Which cohort a participant joined came from the clinical history participants gave. Cohort 3 donors counted as recovered after two negative PCRs, clearance, or resolved symptoms. The specimen was PBMCs or T cells enriched from blood (not recorded which). This clonotype was sampled from a woman between 45 and 65 years old who had recovered from COVID-19. The chain carries TRBV2 and TRBJ1-3; D is undetermined. CDR3 nucleotides: TGTGCCAGCTCCCAGTGGTCTGGAAACACCATATATTTT. Protein: CASSQWSGNTIYF.